This T cell receptor beta chain was retrieved from a study of molecular identifiers for immune sequencing clone quantification. Study findings and constraints: Highly expanded clone sizes could be underestimated by identical TCR molecules that share a barcode.

TCRdb reprocessed the PCR reads with MiXCR, giving one entry per CDR3 protein. Among under 600,000 distinct CDR3 sequences listed, about a fifth were seen once. This clonotype showed up just a few times. Its antigen remains unidentified. The CDR3 is 15 residues long. In germline, CDR1 is LGHNA, CDR2 YSLEER. Trimming removed 0 bases from V and 4 bases from J, with 12 bases in between. The genes are TRBV4-3 and TRBJ1-1, with D possibly matching TRBD1 (6 bases). This clonotype was obtained from a human donor in good health. Some libraries in this study had Jurkat cell RNA spiked in. Material for sequencing was naive CD8+ T cells from blood, with Jurkat cell RNA spiked in. The subset denotes: FACS-sorted CD8+CD4-CCR7+CD45RA+ naive T cells. CDR3 protein: CASSQDNTGLTEAFF. Written as DNA, the CDR3 is TGCGCCAGCAGCCAAGATAACACAGGGCTCACTGAAGCTTTCTTT.